Listed below are T cell receptor beta chains from one sample, sequenced in a study of blood T cells in healthy people across ages. TCRdb itself ran the 5' RACE reads through MiXCR, one entry per CDR3 protein. The profile shows some 1.4 million distinct CDR3 sequences, around 39% of them singletons. Sample: blood. Every receptor here comes from a woman aged 18 to 35 in good health. Both conserved end residues are part of each CDR3. The D gene is left open where the match is weak. Rows give clone size only sometimes, using once, few, many, or a class for an expanded clone.

>TRBJ2-5|-|TRBD2|15|TRBV11-2
TGTACCAGGGGGCTAGCTAGCGGGAGTACGGAGACCCAGTACTTC
CTRGLASGSTETQYF
>TRBJ2-7|few|-|14|TRBV29-1
TGCAGCGTTGAGCGGACGGGGAGCTCCTACGAGCAGTACTTC
CSVERTGSSYEQYF
>TRBJ2-5|-|-|14|TRBV19
TGTGCCAGTAGTCCAGGGCCCCTACGGGAGACCCAGTACTTC
CASSPGPLRETQYF
>TRBJ2-1|-|-|17|TRBV11-1
TGTGCCAGCAGCCTTCGGAGGGAGCAAAGCTCCTACAATGAGCAGTTCTTC
CASSLRREQSSYNEQFF
>TRBJ2-3|few|TRBD1|15|TRBV9
TGTGCCAGCAGCGTAGGTAGCAGGGGGCTAGATACGCAGTATTTT
CASSVGSRGLDTQYF
>TRBJ2-7|-|-|14|TRBV6-1
TGTGCCAGCAACCGGGGGATCGTCTCCTACGAGCAGTACTTC
CASNRGIVSYEQYF
>TRBJ1-2|-|-|13|TRBV20-1
TGCAGTGCTTCCAACAGTTACTCTTATGGCTACACCTTC
CSASNSYSYGYTF
>TRBJ2-3|few|-|14|TRBV7-6
TGTGCCAGCAGCCCCCTTGGGGGGCAAGATACGCAGTATTTT
CASSPLGGQDTQYF
>TRBJ2-5|-|-|13|TRBV6-1
TGTGCCAGCGAGGGGCTCTCCCGAGAGACCCAGTACTTC
CASEGLSRETQYF
>TRBJ2-1|many|TRBD2|19|TRBV7-2
TGTGCCAGCAGCCAACCACCCGGGACTAGCGGGAGACCCTACAATGAGCAGTTCTTC
CASSQPPGTSGRPYNEQFF
>TRBJ2-5|-|TRBD2|15|TRBV30
TGTGCCTGGAACCCGGGACTAGCGGCTCAAGAGACCCAGTACTTC
CAWNPGLAAQETQYF
>TRBJ1-5|-|-|15|TRBV27
TGTGCCAGCAGACCTGGGGGCACGGCAGGTCAGCCCCAGCATTTT
CASRPGGTAGQPQHF
>TRBJ1-1|few|-|11|TRBV28
TGTGCCAGCAGTTTTTTAGGTGAAGCTTTCTTT
CASSFLGEAFF
>TRBJ1-4|-|TRBD1|14|TRBV5-1
TGCGCCAGCAGCCCCGACAGGGGGATCGGAAAACTGTTTTTT
CASSPDRGIGKLFF
>TRBJ2-7|-|TRBD2|14|TRBV28
TGTGCCAGCAGTTTTCTAGCGGGAGGATTGGAGCAGTACTTC
CASSFLAGGLEQYF
>TRBJ2-1|-|-|12|TRBV16
TGTGCCAGCAGCCGGGCGGGGTGTGAGCAGTTCTTC
CASSRAGCEQFF
>TRBJ2-2|-|TRBD2|16|TRBV20-1
TGCAGTGCTGCGGGACTAGCGGAGACGAACACCGGGGAGCTGTTTTTT
CSAAGLAETNTGELFF
>TRBJ1-2|-|-|12|TRBV20-1
TGCAGTGCTTCCTGGGGGGGATCGGGCTACACCTTC
CSASWGGSGYTF
>TRBJ2-7|-|TRBD2|15|TRBV7-2
TGTGCCAGCAGCACACAGACTAGCGGGAGGTACGAGCAGTACTTC
CASSTQTSGRYEQYF
>TRBJ1-1|-|TRBD1|14|TRBV5-1
TGCGCCAGCGGGACAGGAAGCATGAACACTGAAGCTTTCTTT
CASGTGSMNTEAFF
>TRBJ2-3|-|TRBD2|15|TRBV9
TGTGCCAGCACCCCAGCGGGGCTAAGCACAGATACGCAGTATTTT
CASTPAGLSTDTQYF
>TRBJ2-1|-|-|15|TRBV5-1
TGCGCCAGCAGCTTCACGGGAACCCCCTACAATGAGCAGTTCTTC
CASSFTGTPYNEQFF
>TRBJ2-7|-|-|14|TRBV9
TGTGCCAGCAGCGTAGACCCCCACGGGGACGAGCAGTACTTC
CASSVDPHGDEQYF
>TRBJ2-2|-|-|15|TRBV6-1
TGTGCCAGCAGTAGGGACAGCCGGGGGACCGGGGAGCTGTTTTTT
CASSRDSRGTGELFF
>TRBJ1-2|few|-|16|TRBV25-1
TGTGCCAGCAGAACACCGGGGGGCGAGGCGTCCTATGGCTACACCTTC
CASRTPGGEASYGYTF
>TRBJ2-3|-|-|14|TRBV7-3
TGTGCCAGCAGCAAGGGGGGGAACACAGATACGCAGTATTTT
CASSKGGNTDTQYF
>TRBJ2-3|-|TRBD1|13|TRBV10-2
TGCGCCACGCAGACAGGGTTCGGAGATACGCAGTATTTT
CATQTGFGDTQYF
>TRBJ2-5|-|TRBD2|17|TRBV5-1
TGCGCCAGCAGCTTGCCGGAAACTAGCGGGGGGTTAGATGAGCAGTACTTC
CASSLPETSGGLDEQYF
>TRBJ1-1|many|-|14|TRBV27
TGTGCCAGCTCCCTTTCCCCAGGGAACACTGAAGCTTTCTTT
CASSLSPGNTEAFF
>TRBJ2-7|-|-|14|TRBV20-1
TGCAGTGCTGAGGAACCGACGGGATCCTACGAGCAGTACTTC
CSAEEPTGSYEQYF
>TRBJ1-2|-|-|13|TRBV2
TGTGCCAGCAGTGAAGACGGGAGGGCGGGCTACACCTTC
CASSEDGRAGYTF
>TRBJ2-4|-|TRBD2|20|TRBV5-1
TGCGCCAGCAGCCATACACCTCCCGGACTAGTCGAGTTAGCCAAAAACATTCAGTACTTC
CASSHTPPGLVELAKNIQYF
>TRBJ2-7|-|-|17|TRBV7-2
TGTGCCAGCAGCTTAACATATGAGGCGGGATTCTCCTACGAGCAGTACTTC
CASSLTYEAGFSYEQYF
>TRBJ2-1|-|TRBD2|16|TRBV4-2
TGTGCCAGCAGCCAGGTAGCGGGGGGGCCGAACAATGAGCAGTTCTTC
CASSQVAGGPNNEQFF
>TRBJ2-3|few|-|16|TRBV20-1
TGCAGTGCTCAGAACCGGGACACAGCTAGCACAGATACGCAGTATTTT
CSAQNRDTASTDTQYF
>TRBJ2-7|few|TRBD1|14|TRBV6-5
TGTGCCAGCAACCAGGGGGCGAACTCCTACGAGCAGTACTTC
CASNQGANSYEQYF
>TRBJ1-4|-|-|14|TRBV30
TGTGCCTGGAGTGTACCGGGGGAGGTAGAAAAACTGTTTTTT
CAWSVPGEVEKLFF
>TRBJ2-7|few|TRBD2|14|TRBV12-5
TGTGCTAGTGTAGGGACTAGCGAGAACTACGAGCAGTACTTC
CASVGTSENYEQYF
>TRBJ2-5|-|-|14|TRBV6-6
TGTGCCAGCAGCAAGAAGGGGGGCCAAGAGACCCAGTACTTC
CASSKKGGQETQYF
>TRBJ1-4|-|TRBD1|15|TRBV28
TGTGCCAGCAGTCCCCGGGAACAGGGGGGTGAAAAACTGTTTTTT
CASSPREQGGEKLFF
>TRBJ2-7|-|-|12|TRBV20-1
TGCAGTGCTCACAGGTACTCCTACGAGCAGTACTTC
CSAHRYSYEQYF
>TRBJ1-5|-|-|13|TRBV18
TGTGCCAGCTCACCAAGTGAGGAACAGCCCCAGCATTTT
CASSPSEEQPQHF
>TRBJ2-3|-|TRBD2|15|TRBV5-1
TGCGCCAGCAGCCCAGCGGGAGACGGGACAGATACGCAGTATTTT
CASSPAGDGTDTQYF
>TRBJ2-1|-|TRBD2|15|TRBV12-3/TRBV12-4
TGTGCCAGCAGAGAAACTAGCGGTCCCACCGGGGAGCAGTTCTTC
CASRETSGPTGEQFF
>TRBJ2-7|-|TRBD1|16|TRBV7-9
TGTGCCAGCAGCCCGGGGTGGGACAGGGTCTCCTACGAGCAGTACTTC
CASSPGWDRVSYEQYF
>TRBJ2-7|-|-|15|TRBV18
TGTGCCAGCTCACCTCGTCGGACGGTAGCCTACGAGCAGTACTTC
CASSPRRTVAYEQYF